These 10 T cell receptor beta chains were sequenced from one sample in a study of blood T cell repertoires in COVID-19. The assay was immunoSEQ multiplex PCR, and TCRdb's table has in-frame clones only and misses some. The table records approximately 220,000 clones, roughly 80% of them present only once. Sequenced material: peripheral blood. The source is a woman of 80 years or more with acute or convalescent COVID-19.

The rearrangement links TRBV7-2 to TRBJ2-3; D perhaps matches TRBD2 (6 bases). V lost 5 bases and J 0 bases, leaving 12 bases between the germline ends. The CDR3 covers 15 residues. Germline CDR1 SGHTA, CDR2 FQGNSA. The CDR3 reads CASSILASSTDTQYF. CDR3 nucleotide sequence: TGTGCCAGCAGCATTCTAGCGTCTAGCACAGATACGCAGTATTTT.

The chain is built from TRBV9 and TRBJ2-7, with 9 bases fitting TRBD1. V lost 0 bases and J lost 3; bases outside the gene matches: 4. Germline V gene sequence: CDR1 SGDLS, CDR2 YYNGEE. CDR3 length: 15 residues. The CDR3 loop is CASSVAGTGIYEQYF. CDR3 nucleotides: TGTGCCAGCAGCGTAGCTGGGACAGGGATCTACGAGCAGTACTTC. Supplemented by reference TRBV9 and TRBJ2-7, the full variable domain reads DSGVTQTPKHLITATGQRVTLRCSPRSGDLSVYWYQQSLDQGLQFLIQYYNGEERAKGNILERFSAQQFPDLHSELNLSSLELGDSALYFCASSVAGTGIYEQYFGPGTRLTVT.

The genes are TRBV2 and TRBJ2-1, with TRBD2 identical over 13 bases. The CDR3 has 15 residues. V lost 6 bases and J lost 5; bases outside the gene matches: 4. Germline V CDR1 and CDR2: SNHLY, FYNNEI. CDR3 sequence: CASSGGLAGDNEQFF. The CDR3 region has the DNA TGTGCCAGCAGCGGAGGACTAGCGGGGGACAATGAGCAGTTCTTC.

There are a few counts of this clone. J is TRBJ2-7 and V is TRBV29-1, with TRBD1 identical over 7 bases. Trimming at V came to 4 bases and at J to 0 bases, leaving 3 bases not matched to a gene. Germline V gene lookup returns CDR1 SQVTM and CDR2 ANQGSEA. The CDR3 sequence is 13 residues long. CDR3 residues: CSVGGTDSYEQYF. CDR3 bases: TGCAGCGTTGGTGGGACAGACTCCTACGAGCAGTACTTC.

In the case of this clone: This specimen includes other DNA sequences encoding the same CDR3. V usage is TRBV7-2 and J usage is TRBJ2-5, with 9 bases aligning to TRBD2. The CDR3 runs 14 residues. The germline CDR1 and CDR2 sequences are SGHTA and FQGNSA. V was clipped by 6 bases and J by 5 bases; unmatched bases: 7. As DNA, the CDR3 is TGTGCCAGCAGTCGCGGGGGGGCGGAGGAGACCCAGTACTTC. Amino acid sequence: CASSRGGAEETQYF.

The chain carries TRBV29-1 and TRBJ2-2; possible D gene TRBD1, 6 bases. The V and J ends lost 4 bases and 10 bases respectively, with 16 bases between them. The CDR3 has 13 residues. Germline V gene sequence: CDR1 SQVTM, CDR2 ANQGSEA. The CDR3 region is CSVALVQGTELFF. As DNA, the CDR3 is TGCAGCGTTGCCCTCGTACAGGGCACGGAGCTGTTTTTT.

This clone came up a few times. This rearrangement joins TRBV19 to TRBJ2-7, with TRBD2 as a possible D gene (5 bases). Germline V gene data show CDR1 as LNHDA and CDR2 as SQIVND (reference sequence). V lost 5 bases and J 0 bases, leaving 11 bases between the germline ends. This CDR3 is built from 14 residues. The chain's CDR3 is CASSLSGISYEQYF. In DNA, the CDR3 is TGTGCCAGTAGTTTATCCGGGATCTCCTACGAGCAGTACTTC.

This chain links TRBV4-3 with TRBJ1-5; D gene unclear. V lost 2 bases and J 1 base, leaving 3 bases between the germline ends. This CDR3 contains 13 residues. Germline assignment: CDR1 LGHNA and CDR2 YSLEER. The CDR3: CASSQSSNQPQHF. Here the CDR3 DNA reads TGCGCCAGCAGCCAATCGAGCAATCAGCCCCAGCATTTT.

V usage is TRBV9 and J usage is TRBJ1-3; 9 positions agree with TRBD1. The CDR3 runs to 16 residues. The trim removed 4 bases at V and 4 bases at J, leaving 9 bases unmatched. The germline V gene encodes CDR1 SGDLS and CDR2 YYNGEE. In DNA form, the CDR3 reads TGTGCCAGCAGCACTAGGACAGGGGACCTCGGAAACACCATATATTTT. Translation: CASSTRTGDLGNTIYF.

The CDR3, as DNA: TGTGCCAGCACCCCGGGGACAGGACAGAATCAGCCCCAGCATTTT. Its protein product is CASTPGTGQNQPQHF. The V and J genes are TRBV9 and TRBJ1-5, with 8 bases lining up with TRBD1. The CDR3 length is 15 residues. Trimming cost V 6 bases and J 4 bases; bases outside gene matches: 9. Per the germline V gene, CDR1 is SGDLS and CDR2 is YYNGEE.